This T cell receptor (beta chain) is from a study of control samples from healthy donors and cancer patients (dated by TCRdb to 2018 to 2020). The count of this clone is one. Which antigen it targets is not known. Base qualities are not recorded, but no much larger clone differs from it by a single base. Library prep was done by the immunoSEQ multiplex PCR assay. TCRdb limited this immuneACCESS table to in-frame rearrangements with V and J called. A share of clones is missing; checked studies link under half to unresolved V genes, and the rest is unexplained. Here the sample has about 94,000 clones; roughly nine tenths occur a single time. The ten largest clonotypes hold 3% to 4.5% of the sample. V drops 2 bases and J drops 5 bases, leaving 18 bases in between. The germline V gene yields MNHEY for CDR1 and SVGAGI for CDR2. From its cysteine to its phenylalanine, the CDR3 spans 16 amino acids. The sequence is cut down to CDR3 DNA, 48 bases in frame from base 1.

The rearranged segments are TRBV6-5 and TRBJ1-2, with the identity of the D gene unclear. Sequenced input: blood. The receptor was derived from a young woman in good health. The CDR3 region reads CASSYMVGRFGYGYTF. The base sequence is TGTGCCAGCAGTTACATGGTCGGGAGGTTTGGATATGGCTACACCTTC.